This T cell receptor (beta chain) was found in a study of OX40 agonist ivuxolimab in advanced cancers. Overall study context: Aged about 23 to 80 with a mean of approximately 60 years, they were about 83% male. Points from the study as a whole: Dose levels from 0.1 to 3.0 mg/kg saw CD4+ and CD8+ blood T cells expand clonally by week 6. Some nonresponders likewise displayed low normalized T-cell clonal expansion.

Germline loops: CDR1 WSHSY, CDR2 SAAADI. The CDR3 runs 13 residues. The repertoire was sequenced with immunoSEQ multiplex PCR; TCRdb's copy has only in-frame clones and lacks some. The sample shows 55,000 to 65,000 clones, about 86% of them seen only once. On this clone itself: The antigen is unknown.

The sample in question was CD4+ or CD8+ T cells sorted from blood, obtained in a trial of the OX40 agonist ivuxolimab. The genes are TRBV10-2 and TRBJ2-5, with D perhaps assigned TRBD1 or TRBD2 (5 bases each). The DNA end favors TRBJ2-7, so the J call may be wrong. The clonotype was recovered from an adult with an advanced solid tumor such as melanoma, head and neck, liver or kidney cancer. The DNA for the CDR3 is TGCGCCAGCAGGGGGGTGGGCTCCTACGAGCAGTACTTC. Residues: CASRGVGSYEQYF.